These T cell receptor beta chains were read from a single sample in a study of T cell responses to AZD1222 COVID-19 vaccine. The protocol was immunoSEQ multiplex PCR, while the TCRdb copy is restricted to in-frame clones and leaves out a portion. The sample includes 180,000 or so clones, nearly 95% of them seen just once. Here the sequenced sample was peripheral blood, taken 28 days after the second AZD1222 dose. Every receptor here comes from an adult who received the AZD1222 COVID-19 vaccine. Each CDR3 is given with its conserved first and last residue. Fields, in order: J gene, V gene, CDR3 protein.

TRBJ1-5	TRBV6-5	CASRGATGNQPQHF
TRBJ2-2	TRBV5-1	CASSLVAGLTGELFF
TRBJ2-7	TRBV5-1	CASKASGRVSYEQYF
TRBJ2-5	TRBV4-2	CASSSSSGGAQETQYF
TRBJ1-2	TRBV4-1	CASSQREGWRGYTF
TRBJ1-5	TRBV6-5	CASSRGPNSNQPQHF
TRBJ1-6	TRBV28	CASSTTGTGYSPLHF
TRBJ1-1	TRBV4-2	CASSQDREGTEAFF
TRBJ2-1	TRBV2	CASTRTSGKGEQFF
TRBJ2-3	TRBV27	CASRPGLIGTDTQYF
TRBJ2-5	TRBV3-1/TRBV3-2	CASSPFRTGPETQYF
TRBJ1-1	TRBV18	CASSPEAGNTEAFF
TRBJ1-4	TRBV7-9	CASSLRDSATNEKLFF
TRBJ1-5	TRBV28	CASSFPHPYTGDPQHF
TRBJ1-4	TRBV24-1	CATSDGTGGREKLFF
TRBJ2-7	TRBV5-5	CASSFVSRGPYEQYF
TRBJ1-1	TRBV25-1	CASSESDRTGVNTEAFF
TRBJ1-3	TRBV7-9	CASRLYSGNTIYF
TRBJ1-6	TRBV2	CASSEGRKTGPGTIRSPLHF
TRBJ1-2	TRBV3-1/TRBV3-2	CASSQVPTGYGYTF
TRBJ2-7	TRBV18	CASSPRARGEQYF
TRBJ1-2	TRBV7-2	CASTSGQRSGGYTF
TRBJ2-7	TRBV28	CASNRQQGRVYEQYF
TRBJ1-2	TRBV30	CAWSPSGQTLPYGYTF
TRBJ1-6	TRBV4-1	CASSQEGTGGNSPLHF
TRBJ2-5	TRBV9	CASSADHETQYF
TRBJ1-5	TRBV9	CASSVRTGSNQPQHF
TRBJ2-7	TRBV20-1	CSAGTGAEQYF
TRBJ2-3	TRBV6-5	CASSLLYGVVTDTQYF